The rows below give T cell receptor beta chains drawn from one sample of a study of blood T cell repertoires in COVID-19. This table comes from immunoSEQ multiplex PCR, and its TCRdb copy is limited to in-frame clones, with some not included. In the table there are tens of thousands of clones, roughly nine tenths of which are singletons. The material sequenced was peripheral blood. These receptors were collected from an elderly woman with acute or convalescent COVID-19. Both conserved end residues are part of each CDR3. D genes are given only for firm matches. Clone size is stated in some rows and not others, as once, few, many or a class when expanded.

NA	TRBV6-5	NA	TRBJ1-1	TGTGCCAGCGTCGTGGGCAGGGTGAACACTGAAGCTTTCTTT	CASVVGRVNTEAFF
once	TRBV3-1/TRBV3-2	TRBD1	TRBJ2-6	TGTGCCAGCAGTTTAGGACAGGGCCTTTCTGGGGCCAACGTCCTGACTTTC	CASSLGQGLSGANVLTF
NA	TRBV11-2	NA	TRBJ1-2	TGTGCCAGCGGGGGCAGGGCTTATGGCTACACCTTC	CASGGRAYGYTF
NA	TRBV7-9	TRBD2	TRBJ2-1	TGTGCCGGGGAATCGGGGGGGCCCAATGAGCAGTTCTTC	CAGESGGPNEQFF
NA	TRBV13	NA	TRBJ2-7	TGTGCCAGCAGCACCCGGTACGGCTACGAGCAGTACTTC	CASSTRYGYEQYF
NA	TRBV10-2	TRBD2	TRBJ2-1	TGCGCCAGCAGAGACAGCGGGGCCGGCGGGAATGAGCAGTTCTTC	CASRDSGAGGNEQFF
NA	TRBV10-3	TRBD2	TRBJ2-1	TGTGCCATCAGTGAATCTAGCGGGAGGCCCCTACCCTACAATGAGCAGTTCTTC	CAISESSGRPLPYNEQFF
NA	TRBV27	TRBD1	TRBJ1-1	TGTGCCAGCAGCCCGACAGGGTCGGGTACTGAAGCTTTCTTT	CASSPTGSGTEAFF
NA	TRBV14	TRBD1	TRBJ1-1	TGTGCCAGCAGCCTAAACAGGGGGCTCGGCACTGAAGCTTTCTTT	CASSLNRGLGTEAFF
NA	TRBV19	NA	TRBJ1-5	TGTGCCAGTAGTCCCCCCGGGACAAGCAATCAGCCCCAGCATTTT	CASSPPGTSNQPQHF
NA	TRBV5-4	NA	TRBJ2-3	TGTGCCAGCAGCTTGGAACAGATGTCCTGGGATACGCAGTATTTT	CASSLEQMSWDTQYF
NA	TRBV4-3	TRBD2	TRBJ2-1	TGCGCCAGCAGCCAAGGATTTGTAACGGGAGGGCCGTCAAGTGAGCAGTTCTTC	CASSQGFVTGGPSSEQFF
NA	TRBV7-3	NA	TRBJ2-1	TGTGCCAGCAGCTCAAACTCTCCTCCCCGAGAGGAGCAGTTCTTC	CASSSNSPPREEQFF
NA	TRBV7-8	NA	TRBJ1-1	TGTGCCAGCAGCCGCAGGGAGAACACTGAAGCTTTCTTT	CASSRRENTEAFF
NA	TRBV29-1	TRBD1	TRBJ2-2	TGCAGCGTTGACGATGGAGGACAGGGAGCCGGGGAGCTGTTTTTT	CSVDDGGQGAGELFF
few	TRBV28	TRBD1	TRBJ1-2	TGTGCCAGCTTTGGACAGGAGGGCTACACCTTC	CASFGQEGYTF
NA	TRBV11-2	TRBD1	TRBJ1-6	TGTGCCAGCAGAGAAAGACAGGGTCGTTCACCCCTCCACTTT	CASRERQGRSPLHF
NA	TRBV15	NA	TRBJ2-5	TGTGCCACCAGCAGTGGGGGGGCCCCGGGGGAGACCCAGTACTTC	CATSSGGAPGETQYF
NA	TRBV3-1/TRBV3-2	TRBD1	TRBJ2-1	TGTGCCAGCAGCCACTCCGGGACAGGGGCCCCCAATGAGCAGTTCTTC	CASSHSGTGAPNEQFF
NA	TRBV10-3	TRBD1	TRBJ2-5	TGTGCCAGGCCGGGACAGGGGTTTGGAGAGACCCAGTACTTC	CARPGQGFGETQYF
NA	TRBV7-9	NA	TRBJ2-7	TGTGCCAGCTTAGATAGCGGCCGCTCCTACGAGCAGTACTTC	CASLDSGRSYEQYF
once	TRBV6-5	TRBD1	TRBJ1-2	TGTGCCAGCACCGAAGGGGGCAGTTCCTATGGCTACACCTTC	CASTEGGSSYGYTF
NA	TRBV5-1	NA	TRBJ1-3	TGCGCCAGCAGGAAGGGAGGTGGAAACACCATATATTTT	CASRKGGGNTIYF
NA	TRBV19	NA	TRBJ2-3	TGTGCCAGTAGTCAGTCAGACTCTAGCACAGATACGCAGTATTTT	CASSQSDSSTDTQYF
NA	TRBV7-2	NA	TRBJ1-3	TGTGCCAGCAGCTTGGGACATGGAAACACCATATATTTT	CASSLGHGNTIYF
NA	TRBV6-6	NA	TRBJ1-1	TGTGCCAGCGGGTACAGGGTCACTGAAGCTTTCTTT	CASGYRVTEAFF
NA	TRBV4-3	TRBD2	TRBJ2-2	TGCGCCAGCAGCCAAGATATAGCGGTAGCGGGTCCGAACGGCGGGGAGCTGTTTTTT	CASSQDIAVAGPNGGELFF
NA	TRBV29-1	NA	TRBJ2-3	TGCAGCTTCAGGGAAAGCACAGATACGCAGTATTTT	CSFRESTDTQYF
once	TRBV20-1	NA	TRBJ2-1	TGCAGTGCTAGTGGCCCCGGACAGCTAGATAATGAGCAGTTCTTC	CSASGPGQLDNEQFF
NA	TRBV5-1	NA	TRBJ1-1	TGCGCCAGCAGCTTCGGGTGGAACACTGAAGCTTTCTTT	CASSFGWNTEAFF
NA	TRBV7-6	TRBD2	TRBJ2-1	TGTGCCAGCAGCTTGTTCCAGCGGGGCATTCCCAATGAGCAGTTCTTC	CASSLFQRGIPNEQFF
NA	TRBV18	TRBD1	TRBJ2-3	TGTGCCAGCTCACCTCCGGGACAGGCGAGACCAGATACGCAGTATTTT	CASSPPGQARPDTQYF
few	TRBV24-1	TRBD2	TRBJ2-7	TGTGCCACCAGTGAGAAGGGGAGGGGCGAGCAGTACTTC	CATSEKGRGEQYF
NA	TRBV5-6	NA	TRBJ1-4	TGTGCCAGCAGCTCAGGGGTGCCGAATGAAAAACTGTTTTTT	CASSSGVPNEKLFF
NA	TRBV3-1/TRBV3-2	NA	TRBJ2-5	TGTGCCAGCAGCCAGGCCGGACCCCGGGGGGAGACCCAGTACTTC	CASSQAGPRGETQYF
NA	TRBV2	TRBD2	TRBJ2-1	TGTGCCAGCAGTTCAGGGACTAGTTTATATGAGCAGTTCTTC	CASSSGTSLYEQFF
NA	TRBV28	TRBD1	TRBJ1-5	TGTGCCAGCAGCCCCGACAGGGGGCGTAATCAGCCCCAGCATTTT	CASSPDRGRNQPQHF
NA	TRBV9	NA	TRBJ2-3	TGTGCCAGCAGCGTCGCGGCTAGCACAGATACGCAGTATTTT	CASSVAASTDTQYF
NA	TRBV19	NA	TRBJ1-1	TGTGCCAGTAGTCCACGATTTGAGGGGGAGGCTTTCTTT	CASSPRFEGEAFF
NA	TRBV7-6	NA	TRBJ2-1	TGTGCCAGCAGCCACAGCAGGGGTCTCTCCAATGAGCAGTTCTTC	CASSHSRGLSNEQFF
few	TRBV11-2	NA	TRBJ2-1	TGTGCCAGCAGCTTAGATTTGCGAGGTGAGCAGTTCTTC	CASSLDLRGEQFF
NA	TRBV28	TRBD1	TRBJ1-1	TGTGCCAGCAGTTTTATCGGGACAGGGCGCACTGAAGCTTTCTTT	CASSFIGTGRTEAFF
NA	TRBV29-1	NA	TRBJ1-5	TGCAGCGTTGAAGGGCGGCAGGGGAGTGAGCCCCAGCATTTT	CSVEGRQGSEPQHF
NA	TRBV6-5	NA	TRBJ1-1	TGTGCCAGCGACGTTAAAGGAGGCACTGAAGCTTTCTTT	CASDVKGGTEAFF